This T cell receptor beta chain was observed in a study of vaccination effects on CD4 cells after COVID-19. As concerns this clone: Its cognate antigen is unknown.

ViraFEST assay sequencing came after antigen-specific CD4+ T cells were expanded with viral peptide pools. Cells that had been cultured for less than 13 days were the source of isolated CD4+ T cells. None of these healthy vaccinees had been infected with SARS-CoV-2 before vaccination. Days 3 and 7 saw half the medium replaced with IL-2 medium. General study findings and limits: The study found marked clonal contraction of infection- and vaccine-induced clones late after vaccination.

The V end was cut by 0 bases, the J end by 1 base, with 10 bases between. CDR1 and CDR2 (germline): SGDLS, YYNGEE. The CDR3 totals 15 residues. The protocol was immunoSEQ multiplex PCR, while the TCRdb copy is restricted to in-frame clones and leaves out a portion. Altogether tens of thousands of clones are present, roughly 70% being singletons, with the ten largest covering 22%. This material consisted of CD4+ T cells from PBMCs cultured with SARS-CoV-2 spike peptides, taken before COVID-19 vaccination. This chain connects TRBV9 to TRBJ2-5; D is unresolved. This receptor was identified in a human donor who received a COVID-19 vaccine. The CDR3 DNA reads as TGTGCCAGCAGCGTAGGAAATCCCATCCAAGAGACCCAGTACTTC. Protein product: CASSVGNPIQETQYF.